This TCR beta chain was recovered during a study of cytomegalovirus exposure and HLA in healthy donors. About the study: A data release that came early held approximately 92 million unique TCRs from HLA-typed donors.

The sample holds one count of this clone. The PCR contained 60 Vbeta and 13 Jbeta primers. This table comes from immunoSEQ multiplex PCR, and its TCRdb copy is limited to in-frame clones, with some not included. The sample contains about 110,000 clones, around four fifths of which appear only once. This CDR3 comprises 17 residues. Per the germline V gene, CDR1 is SGHRS and CDR2 is YFSETQ. V gave up 2 bases and J gave up 2 bases; unmatched junction bases: 4. This sequence joins TRBV5-1 and TRBJ2-5, with 15 bases aligning to TRBD2. What was sequenced was PBMCs. The origin of this receptor is a young man in good health and CMV-seropositive. CDR3 sequence: CASSFIGTSGGQETQYF. The CDR3 nucleotides are TGCGCCAGCAGCTTTATAGGGACTAGCGGGGGGCAAGAGACCCAGTACTTC. Full variable domain (outside the CDR3, taken from reference TRBV5-1 and TRBJ2-5): KAGVTQTPRYLIKTRGQQVTLSCSPISGHRSVSWYQQTPGQGLQFLFEYFSETQRNKGNFPGRFSGRQFSNSRSEMNVSTLELGDSALYLCASSFIGTSGGQETQYFGPGTRLLVL.